This T cell receptor (beta chain) derives from a study of patients and donors after allogeneic stem cell transplantation. MiXCR, applied by TCRdb to the RT-PCR reads, yields one record per CDR3 protein. The table records some 200,000 distinct CDR3 sequences, less than 45% of them present only once. V was shortened by 1 base and J by 2 bases, with 28 bases between the two germline ends. Germline values: CDR1 SGHRS, CDR2 YFSETQ. CDR3 size: 21 residues. The chain links TRBV5-1 to TRBJ2-1; D perhaps matches TRBD1 (8 bases). Sequenced: blood, either unsorted or a sorted T cell fraction (not recorded which). The origin of this receptor is a human donor who was either an allogeneic HSCT recipient or a stem cell or donor lymphocyte infusion donor (not recorded which). It is not recorded whose cells these are; they may come from a transplant donor. Written as DNA, the CDR3 is TGCGCCAGCAGCTTGTCGGGGGGCCCTCCTCAGGACAGGGAGCCCTACAATGAGCAGTTCTTC. Its translation: CASSLSGGPPQDREPYNEQFF.